These 3 T cell receptor beta chains came from one sample sequenced in a study of graft-versus-host responses after intestinal transplantation. No cognate antigen is known for these TCRs. Libraries were prepared by immunoSEQ multiplex PCR; TCRdb keeps only in-frame clonotypes and omits some of them. The sample yields 99,000 or so clones, roughly 90% seen once. Material: unstimulated CD8+ T cells sorted from spleen or lymph node cells, obtained before transplant. These receptors were taken from a human donor who was the organ donor for an intestinal transplant.

The chain combines TRBV11-2 with TRBJ1-5, with D uncertain. Germline loops: CDR1 SGHAT, CDR2 FQNNGV. This CDR3 spans 14 amino acids. Deletions cut 5 bases from V and 9 bases from J, with 17 bases between. CDR3 amino acids: CASSPGRARGPQHF. The DNA for the CDR3 is TGTGCCAGCAGCCCCGGGAGGGCGCGCGGGCCCCAGCATTTT.

This rearrangement joins TRBV5-4 to TRBJ2-7; D possibly corresponds to TRBD2 (6 bases). This CDR3 spans 17 amino acids. CDR1 is SGHNT, CDR2 YYREEE, per germline (reference sequence). Trimming took 0 bases from V and 4 from J, leaving 20 bases between them. CDR3 protein: CASSLGTGVTVSYEQYF. The CDR3 region has the DNA TGTGCCAGCAGCTTGGGAACGGGAGTAACGGTTTCTTACGAGCAGTACTTC.

V is TRBV6-1 and J is TRBJ2-2; D not certain. CDR1 is MNHNS, CDR2 SASEGT, per germline. The CDR3 is 14 residues long. The V end lost 5 bases, the J end lost 0 bases, and 7 bases lay between the germline ends. CDR3 sequence (DNA): TGTGCCAGCAGTCTAGGAACGAACACCGGGGAGCTGTTTTTT. Translation gives CASSLGTNTGELFF.